The rows below give T cell receptor beta chains drawn from one sample of a study of T cell responses to AZD1222 COVID-19 vaccine. Assay used: immunoSEQ multiplex PCR; TCRdb lists only in-frame clones, some missing. The data hold roughly 140,000 clones, with roughly 91% observed a single time. The sample in question was peripheral blood, obtained on day 0 of AZD1222 vaccination. Every receptor here comes from an adult in good health. Each CDR3 is given with its conserved first and last residue. Fields, in order: V gene, J gene, D gene, clone size, CDR3 DNA, CDR3 protein. The D gene is left open where the match is weak. Size is omitted from some rows. Given values are once, few, many or a class for expanded clones.

TRBV2	TRBJ2-7	.	.	TGTGCCAGCAGTGAAAGGCTCTACGACGAGCAGTACTTC	CASSERLYDEQYF
TRBV6-5	TRBJ1-2	TRBD1	.	TGTGCCAGCAGTAGGGACAGAGATAACTATGGCTACACCTTC	CASSRDRDNYGYTF
TRBV4-3	TRBJ1-4	.	.	TGCGCCAGCAGCCAAGATCGGAGTTCGAGCGAAAAACTGTTTTTT	CASSQDRSSSEKLFF
TRBV5-1	TRBJ2-7	TRBD1	.	TGCGCCAGCAGCTTGGAGGGGGGACAGGGCGGCGAGCAGTACTTC	CASSLEGGQGGEQYF
TRBV7-2	TRBJ2-7	TRBD1	.	TGTGCCAGCAGCCAAACGACAGGGGGCTATGGGCAGTACTTC	CASSQTTGGYGQYF
TRBV19	TRBJ2-7	TRBD1	.	TGTGCCAGTAGTATCCCCTCGGGACAGGGTCCCTACGAGCAGTACTTC	CASSIPSGQGPYEQYF
TRBV6-2/TRBV6-3	TRBJ1-1	.	.	TGTGCCAGCAGTTACCTAACGAACACTGAAGCTTTCTTT	CASSYLTNTEAFF
TRBV7-2	TRBJ2-7	TRBD2	.	TGTGCCAGCAGCTTTGTTGCCGGGGGGGGCTACGAGCAGTACTTC	CASSFVAGGGYEQYF
TRBV5-1	TRBJ1-4	.	.	TGCGCCAGCAGCTCCGGAAACCGGAATGAAAAACTGTTTTTT	CASSSGNRNEKLFF
TRBV7-9	TRBJ1-1	.	.	TGTGCCAGCACCACTTCGGCGGCGAACACTGAAGCTTTCTTT	CASTTSAANTEAFF
TRBV10-3	TRBJ1-2	.	.	TGTGCCATCAGGGACGCGGAAGAGTATGGCTACACCTTC	CAIRDAEEYGYTF
TRBV2	TRBJ1-5	.	once	TGTGCCAGCGGACAGTTAGCTCAGCCCCAGCATTTT	CASGQLAQPQHF
TRBV15	TRBJ2-5	.	.	TGTGCCACCAGCAGAGATCTCGGAGGCGGGGAGACCCAGTACTTC	CATSRDLGGGETQYF
TRBV18	TRBJ2-2	.	.	TGTGCCAGCTCACCACCGAGGGGGTTGAACACCGGGGAGCTGTTTTTT	CASSPPRGLNTGELFF
TRBV5-1	TRBJ1-4	.	.	TGCGCCAGCAGCTTATCGGGTGCAACTAATGAAAAACTGTTTTTT	CASSLSGATNEKLFF
TRBV7-2	TRBJ2-3	.	.	TGTGCCAGCAGCTTAGCCGTAGCGGATACGCAGTATTTT	CASSLAVADTQYF
TRBV9	TRBJ2-7	TRBD2	once	TGTGCCAGCAGCGCCGGGACTAGACCCTACGAGCAGTACTTC	CASSAGTRPYEQYF
TRBV28	TRBJ1-1	.	.	TGTGCCAGCAGTCTCCAGGCCAGGACCCCAGCTTTCTTT	CASSLQARTPAFF
TRBV5-1	TRBJ2-1	.	.	TGCGCCAGCAGCTTGGTCTCGACGGGTTACTACAATGAGCAGTTCTTC	CASSLVSTGYYNEQFF
TRBV5-1	TRBJ2-1	.	few	TGCGCCAGCAGCTTGGGACAGGAGACGGATGAGCAGTTCTTC	CASSLGQETDEQFF
TRBV5-1	TRBJ1-1	.	.	TGCGCCAGCAGCAGCCTAAACGACGGCGGGCGGGCTTTCTTT	CASSSLNDGGRAFF
TRBV19	TRBJ1-2	TRBD1	.	TGTGCCAGTAGTAAAAGTGGGTCCGGGACAGGGGCTCTCTATGGCTACACCTTC	CASSKSGSGTGALYGYTF
TRBV5-1	TRBJ2-7	.	.	TGCGCCAGCAGCTTGGATCAGGGGGGGACTTTC	CASSLDQGGTF
TRBV9	TRBJ2-3	TRBD2	.	TGTGCCAGCAGCGCGTGGGGGGCTAGCGGGACAGATACGCAGTATTTT	CASSAWGASGTDTQYF
TRBV12-3/TRBV12-4	TRBJ2-7	.	once	TGTGCCAGCAGATACTCAGGGAGCCACGAGCAGTACTTC	CASRYSGSHEQYF
TRBV5-6	TRBJ1-2	TRBD1	.	TGTGCCAGCAGACTGGGACAGGGGGCGGGTGGCTACACCTTC	CASRLGQGAGGYTF
TRBV4-2	TRBJ2-1	TRBD2	.	TGTGCCAGCAGCCGAGGATTTAACGGGCGGGAGGGACAGCAGTTCTTC	CASSRGFNGREGQQFF
TRBV7-3	TRBJ2-5	.	.	TGTGCCAGCAGCCCCATGTCGGGTCGAGGAGAGACCCAGTACTTC	CASSPMSGRGETQYF
TRBV11-2	TRBJ1-5	.	.	TGTGCCAGCAGCTCCGAGACTGGGGGCATAGGCAATCAGCCCCAGCATTTT	CASSSETGGIGNQPQHF
TRBV7-2	TRBJ2-3	.	.	TGTGCCAGCAGCTTCGGGATCGCGGGCACAGATACGCAGTATTTT	CASSFGIAGTDTQYF
TRBV6-1	TRBJ1-5	.	.	TGTGCCAGCAGTGAGTTGGCAGGGGCTCAGCCCCAGCATTTT	CASSELAGAQPQHF
TRBV6-5	TRBJ2-3	TRBD1	.	TGTGCCAGCAGGCAACCGGGACAGGGAACAGATACGCAGTATTTT	CASRQPGQGTDTQYF
TRBV5-1	TRBJ1-1	.	.	TGCGCCAGCAGCTTCCTAAGTTACGGGACCGACACTGAAGCTTTCTTT	CASSFLSYGTDTEAFF
TRBV19	TRBJ2-2	TRBD1	.	TGTGCCAGTAGCCGATGGCAGGGGGTCAACACCGGGGAGCTGTTTTTT	CASSRWQGVNTGELFF
TRBV7-2	TRBJ1-1	.	.	TGTGCCAGCAGCTTAGCGCAGGCTGGGAGGGGGGAAACTGAAGCTTTCTTT	CASSLAQAGRGETEAFF
TRBV6-5	TRBJ2-3	TRBD2	.	TGTGCCAGCAGTTACAGCGGGGGGCAGACAGATACGCAGTATTTT	CASSYSGGQTDTQYF
TRBV19	TRBJ2-7	TRBD2	.	TGTGCCAGTAGTGGGACGGGAGGGTCCTACGAGCAGTACTTC	CASSGTGGSYEQYF
TRBV14	TRBJ2-3	TRBD2	.	TGTGCCAGCAGCCAAGGCCTAGCGGGGGGGTTCACAGATACGCAGTATTTT	CASSQGLAGGFTDTQYF
TRBV6-5	TRBJ2-2	.	.	TGTGCCAGCAGTTCTACCGCGGCCCTCACCGGGGAGCTGTTTTTT	CASSSTAALTGELFF
TRBV5-1	TRBJ1-1	TRBD1	.	TGCGCCAGCAGCTTGGGACAGGGGAGGACTGAAGCTTTCTTT	CASSLGQGRTEAFF
TRBV2	TRBJ2-5	.	.	TGTGCCAGCACCCCCAGTCGGGAGACCCAGTACTTC	CASTPSRETQYF
TRBV19	TRBJ2-7	.	.	TGTGCCAGTAGTATATCGAGGGGCCTGAACTACGAGCAGTACTTC	CASSISRGLNYEQYF
TRBV2	TRBJ2-3	.	.	TGTGCCAGCAGTGAAGCGCCACCTGTGGATACGCAGTATTTT	CASSEAPPVDTQYF
TRBV29-1	TRBJ1-5	.	.	TGCAGCGTTGGGGCCAGGTATGGGGATCAGCCCCAGCATTTT	CSVGARYGDQPQHF
TRBV15	TRBJ1-4	TRBD1	.	TGTGCCACCAGCAGGGGACAGATTTCGGAAAAACTGTTTTTT	CATSRGQISEKLFF
TRBV18	TRBJ2-7	TRBD1	once	TGTGCCAGCTCCCCCAGACAGGGGTTCGAGCAGTACTTC	CASSPRQGFEQYF
TRBV4-2	TRBJ2-1	TRBD2	many	TGTGCCAGCAGCCAAGCTGGAACTAGCGTTAGGGACTACAATGAGCAGTTCTTC	CASSQAGTSVRDYNEQFF
TRBV7-2	TRBJ2-5	TRBD2	.	TGTGCCAGCAGCTTATGGGCTAGCGGGGGGAGGGAGACCCAGTACTTC	CASSLWASGGRETQYF
TRBV27	TRBJ1-6	.	.	TGTGCCAGCAGTTTATGGGGAGTTGGCTATAATTCACCCCTCCACTTT	CASSLWGVGYNSPLHF
TRBV14	TRBJ2-7	.	.	TGTGCCAGCAGCCAGGACAGTTCGAGGACAAACTACGAGCAGTACTTC	CASSQDSSRTNYEQYF
TRBV2	TRBJ2-1	TRBD1	.	TGTGCCAGCAGTGGACAGGGGGCTTTGCATGAGCAGTTCTTC	CASSGQGALHEQFF
TRBV28	TRBJ1-5	.	.	TGTGCCAGCGTCTGGCAGGGGAATCAGCCCCAGCATTTT	CASVWQGNQPQHF
TRBV5-4	TRBJ2-7	.	.	TGTGCCAGCAGCGGGGGGTCCTCGCCCTACGAGCAGTACTTC	CASSGGSSPYEQYF
TRBV25-1	TRBJ1-2	.	.	TGTGCCAGCAGTCCAGGGCCCGGTGGCTACACCTTC	CASSPGPGGYTF
TRBV19	TRBJ1-6	TRBD1	.	TGTGCCAGTCCACTCAGGGGGCCTTGGTATGATTCACCCCTCCACTTT	CASPLRGPWYDSPLHF
TRBV7-2	TRBJ1-6	TRBD1	.	TGTGCCAGCAGCCCCCGGACAGGGGCTAATTCACCCCTCCACTTT	CASSPRTGANSPLHF
TRBV12-5	TRBJ2-5	TRBD1	.	TGTGCTAGTGGTTTGAGTCTTGGACAGGGAGGAGAGACCCAGTACTTC	CASGLSLGQGGETQYF
TRBV7-2	TRBJ2-7	.	.	TGTGCCAGCAGCTTAGAGGGGAGCAGTACGAAGCAGTACTTC	CASSLEGSSTKQYF
TRBV7-6	TRBJ2-7	TRBD2	.	TGTGCCAGCAGCCCGAGTGGGACTAGCAATGGCGAGCAGTACTTC	CASSPSGTSNGEQYF